This TCR beta chain was identified in a study of T cells in Graves' hyperthyroidism and ophthalmopathy (dated by TCRdb to the late 2010s). The study in broad terms: A discovery cohort of roughly 100 patients, 43 with Graves' ophthalmopathy and about 60 with stable Graves' hyperthyroidism, was used to find distinguishing TCR V-J signatures. In addition, the study compared T-cell repertoires in thyroid tissue and in blood from several Graves' hyperthyroidism patients. According to the paper, TCR Vbeta CDR3 sequencing was carried out on 120 to 150 peripheral blood samples, which came from approximately 43 ophthalmopathy, under 80 hyperthyroidism and approximately 17 progressor patients. Prospective prediction of ophthalmopathy was tested in an independent validation cohort consisting of 18 hyperthyroidism patients and more than 15 patients who later progressed to ophthalmopathy. The 80 to 100 discovery patients were randomly divided into training and test sets at a 7:3 ratio. After sampling, hyperthyroidism patients received methimazole starting at 30 mg daily, and ophthalmopathy patients received high-dose intravenous methylprednisolone.

What the work shows at the level of the full study, not this receptor alone: In cross-validation, a model built on a 13 V-J signature told ophthalmopathy apart from stable hyperthyroidism with over 85% sensitivity and around 84% specificity, and in testing the same model reached 80%/75%. No statistical method was used to fix the sample size in advance, and group allocation was not hidden from the investigators. Most expanded thyroid clonotypes (frequency above 0.001) were also detected in blood, a finding suggesting that blood repertoires may reflect thyroid immune responses. In validation, the model predicted progression to ophthalmopathy a median of about 6.5 months before onset, with about 67% sensitivity and 72.22% specificity.

For CDR1 and CDR2, the germline V gene (reference sequence) lists DFQATT and SNEGSKA. Counted from cysteine to phenylalanine, this CDR3 has 11 amino acids. The read is trimmed to its CDR3 DNA, 33 bases read in frame from base 1. V gives up 0 bases and J gives up 9 bases, and the segment between their germline ends measures 9 bases. Stable Graves' hyperthyroidism was defined as the absence of progression to ophthalmopathy over 18 months of follow-up. Hyperthyroidism patients were aged 18 to 65 years and newly diagnosed, with disease duration of less than 2 months. Exclusion was applied to patients with uncontrolled infections, other autoimmune diseases, pregnancy or lactation. Diagnoses were established on the basis of clinical symptoms, serum thyroxine and TRAb, thyroid ultrasound, and orbital computed tomography. Total RNA was extracted with Trizol reagent, and quality was checked on an Agilent 2100 Bioanalyzer.

Amplification of TCR beta CDR3 regions was carried out from RNA transcripts. A first-round RT-PCR of the TCR CDR3 used the HTBI primer set with the Qiagen OneStep RT-PCR kit. The libraries were constructed in a second round of multiplex PCR and then size-selected and purified. Paired-end sequencing of the libraries was performed with 100 bp reads on an Illumina HiSeq2000. Concerning the study's data processing: Raw data were processed with SOAPnuke, discarding reads with adapters, uncalled bases, mean Phred below 15, or no exact constant-primer or identifier match. COPE v1.2.5 was used to merge high-quality paired reads, and clonotypes were defined as unique nucleotide sequences. MiTCR v1.1 was used to align clonotypes to the IMGT TRBV, TRBD and TRBJ reference segments. Analysis was restricted to V-J combinations with a frequency above 0.0001, which covered about 99% of repertoires. The TCS score was defined as F50 (clonal expansion) divided by E x V (chaos), with BLOSUM62-based TCRdist calculated between CDR3 peptides within each V-J. Welch's t-statistics and random forest reduced roughly 530 V-J features to under 15, which were used in a naive Bayes classifier (R e1071). Thyroid-blood repertoire similarity was quantified with the Morisita-Horn index. TCRdb reran the public reads through fastp at Q25 and MiXCR, keeping productive beta chains. Rows are unified per CDR3 protein, each entry keeping the most common DNA and genes. TCRdb's processing, not the study's, gives the V and J calls here. The sample records approximately 100,000 distinct CDR3 sequences, about 37% of which are singletons. Together, the top ten hold roughly 10% of the sample.

This clonotype was picked up many times. Its antigen remains unidentified. Base qualities are not recorded, but no much larger clone differs from it by a single base. The clonotype originates from a woman aged 30 to 39 with Graves' hyperthyroidism. The rearranged chain carries TRBV20-1 and TRBJ2-7, with the identity of the D gene unclear. Material for sequencing was peripheral blood or thyroid tissue (not recorded which). The bases are TGCAGTGCTAGAGACAGTGGTCTGCAGTACTTC. Its protein reads: CSARDSGLQYF.